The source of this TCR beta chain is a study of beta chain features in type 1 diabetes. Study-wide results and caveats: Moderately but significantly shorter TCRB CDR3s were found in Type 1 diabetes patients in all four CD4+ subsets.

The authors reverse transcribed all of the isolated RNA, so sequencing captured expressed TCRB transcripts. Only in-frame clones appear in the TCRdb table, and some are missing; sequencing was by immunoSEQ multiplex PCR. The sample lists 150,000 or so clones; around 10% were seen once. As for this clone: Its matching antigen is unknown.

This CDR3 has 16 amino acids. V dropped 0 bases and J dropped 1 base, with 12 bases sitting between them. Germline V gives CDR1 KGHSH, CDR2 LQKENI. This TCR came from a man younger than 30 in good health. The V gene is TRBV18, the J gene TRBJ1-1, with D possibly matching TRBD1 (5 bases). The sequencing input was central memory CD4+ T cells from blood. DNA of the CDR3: TGTGCCAGCTCACCACCGACAGTTGGATCGAACACTGAAGCTTTCTTT. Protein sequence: CASSPPTVGSNTEAFF.